These T cell receptor beta chains were read from a single sample in a study of blood T cell repertoires in COVID-19. Using immunoSEQ multiplex PCR, the repertoire was profiled, and TCRdb retains in-frame clones only, with some absent. The sample gives 150,000 to 250,000 clones, 65% to 85% of which show up once; roughly 7% is in the top ten. The sequenced sample consisted of PBMCs or T cells enriched from blood (not recorded which). All receptors derive from a man aged 35-49 years who had recovered from COVID-19. Each CDR3 is given with its conserved first and last residue. A D gene is named only where the DNA matches it firmly. For some rows the clone size is stated as once, few or many, or as a class when expanded; others skip it.

j_call,clone_size,d_call,v_call,cdr3_nt,cdr3_aa
TRBJ1-2,.,TRBD1,TRBV10-3,TGTGCCATCAGTGACAAGGGGGCTGGGTATGGCTACACCTTC,CAISDKGAGYGYTF
TRBJ1-1,.,TRBD1,TRBV20-1,TGCAGTGCTAGTTGGGACAGGGGTGGGACTGAAGCTTTCTTT,CSASWDRGGTEAFF
TRBJ2-7,.,.,TRBV3-1/TRBV3-2,TGTGCCAGCAGCCAAGTCCGCTACGAGCAGTACTTC,CASSQVRYEQYF
TRBJ1-5,.,TRBD1,TRBV28,TGTGCCAGCAGTCCCCCCGACAGGGTCCATCAGCCCCAGCATTTT,CASSPPDRVHQPQHF
TRBJ1-3,.,TRBD1,TRBV3-1/TRBV3-2,TGTGCCAGCAGCCGTCTAGGGGGCTACATCTCTGGAAACACCATATATTTT,CASSRLGGYISGNTIYF
TRBJ2-1,.,TRBD1,TRBV6-4,TGTGCCAGCAGTGACCGACAGGGGGAATACAATGAGCAGTTCTTC,CASSDRQGEYNEQFF
TRBJ2-7,.,TRBD1,TRBV9,TGTGCCAGCAGCCCGCGACAGGGAAACTACGAGCAGTACTTC,CASSPRQGNYEQYF
TRBJ2-7,.,TRBD1,TRBV6-6,TGTGCCTCGTGGACAGGGGGCCTCTCCTACGAGCAGTACTTC,CASWTGGLSYEQYF
TRBJ1-1,.,.,TRBV3-1/TRBV3-2,TGTGCCAGCAGCCGACGGGACACTGAAGCTTTCTTT,CASSRRDTEAFF
TRBJ1-1,.,.,TRBV4-1,TGCGCCAGCAGCCAAGCCACAGTTATGAACACTGAAGCTTTCTTT,CASSQATVMNTEAFF
TRBJ1-2,.,TRBD1,TRBV5-4,TGTGCCAGCAGCCGGGACAGGCAAGTCTATGGCTACACCTTC,CASSRDRQVYGYTF
TRBJ1-2,.,.,TRBV27,TGTGCCAGCGGCGACGGCAGGGTGGACTATGGCTACACCTTC,CASGDGRVDYGYTF
TRBJ1-2,.,TRBD1,TRBV30,TGTGCCTGGAGTACAGGGGGCATGGACTATGGCTACACCTTC,CAWSTGGMDYGYTF
TRBJ2-7,.,.,TRBV28,TGTGCCAGCCAGACAGGCACCCTAGAGCAGTACTTC,CASQTGTLEQYF
TRBJ1-1,.,.,TRBV6-5,TGTGCCAGCAGTTACTCGTTTCAGTCGTACACTGAAGCTTTCTTT,CASSYSFQSYTEAFF
TRBJ1-2,.,.,TRBV6-5,TGTGCCAGCATCAGTAACTATGGCTACACCTTC,CASISNYGYTF
TRBJ2-7,.,.,TRBV28,TGTGCCAGCAGTCCTCCGGGACACAGGGTTGAGCAGTACTTC,CASSPPGHRVEQYF
TRBJ2-7,.,TRBD2,TRBV5-8,TGTGCCAGCAGCTTGGAAACTAGCGCAGACGAGCAGTACTTC,CASSLETSADEQYF
TRBJ1-5,.,.,TRBV15,TGTGCCACCAGCAGACCAGGGTTAGGGCAGCCCCAGCATTTT,CATSRPGLGQPQHF
TRBJ1-1,once,.,TRBV19,TGTGCCAGTAGTACTCGACAGCTCGGGAACACTGAAGCTTTCTTT,CASSTRQLGNTEAFF
TRBJ1-1,.,.,TRBV11-2,TGTGCCAGCAGCTTAGATGGACAGTACACTGAAGCTTTCTTT,CASSLDGQYTEAFF
TRBJ1-2,.,TRBD1,TRBV6-2/TRBV6-3,TGTGCCAGCAGTTCCCTACTGGGAAGGGGGCGCGACTATGGCTACACCTTC,CASSSLLGRGRDYGYTF
TRBJ1-6,.,.,TRBV28,TGTGCCACATGGGGGGAGCCGAGAAAAAATTCACCCCTCCACTTT,CATWGEPRKNSPLHF
TRBJ1-2,.,.,TRBV5-6,TGTGCCAGCAGCACAGAAAACTACTATGGCTACACCTTC,CASSTENYYGYTF
TRBJ2-7,.,.,TRBV30,TGTGCCTGGAGTGGAGGGATCTACGAGCAGTACTTC,CAWSGGIYEQYF
TRBJ1-2,once,.,TRBV10-3,TGTGCCATCAGTGAGTCTCCTAGGGAGCGCCCGAAGGGCTACACCTTC,CAISESPRERPKGYTF
TRBJ1-3,.,TRBD1,TRBV15,TGTGCCACCAGCAGAGATATTGGGACAGGGCATGAATCTGGAAACACCATATATTTT,CATSRDIGTGHESGNTIYF
TRBJ1-5,.,TRBD1,TRBV5-6,TGTGCCAGCAGCTTGTCAGGGGGCGGTCAGCCCCAGCATTTT,CASSLSGGGQPQHF
TRBJ1-2,.,.,TRBV11-2,TGTGCCAGCACCGTTCAAGCAGGTGGCTATGGCTACACCTTC,CASTVQAGGYGYTF
TRBJ2-3,.,TRBD2,TRBV4-2,TGTGCCAGCAGCCTAGGGACTAGCGGGGGGGGGAGCACAGATACGCAGTATTTT,CASSLGTSGGGSTDTQYF
TRBJ2-1,.,TRBD2,TRBV7-2,TGTGCCAGCAGCCCAACTAGCGGGGGGCAAAATGAGCAGTTCTTC,CASSPTSGGQNEQFF
TRBJ1-1,.,.,TRBV2,TGTGCCAGCGGCTACAGGGTTGCTGAAGCTTTCTTT,CASGYRVAEAFF
TRBJ2-1,.,.,TRBV12-5,TGTGCTAGTGGTTTGGGGGGAGATTACAATGAGCAGTTCTTC,CASGLGGDYNEQFF
TRBJ1-5,.,TRBD1,TRBV18,TGTGCCAGCTCACCGTCTCGGGCCGGGACAGGCAATCAGCCCCAGCATTTT,CASSPSRAGTGNQPQHF
TRBJ2-5,few,TRBD2,TRBV6-5,TGTGCCAGCCGATCAAAGACTAGGCGGGGGGAGACCCAGTACTTC,CASRSKTRRGETQYF
TRBJ1-1,once,TRBD1,TRBV5-1,TGCGCCAGCAGCTTGAGACAGGGAGGAATGAACACTGAAGCTTTCTTT,CASSLRQGGMNTEAFF
TRBJ2-7,once,.,TRBV5-4,TGTGCCAGCAGCTTGGTACGCGGAGGCTCCTACGAGCAGTACTTC,CASSLVRGGSYEQYF
TRBJ1-2,.,TRBD1,TRBV7-8,TGTGCCAGCAGCGCGGGACAGGGTGGGGTCTATGGCTACACCTTC,CASSAGQGGVYGYTF
TRBJ2-5,.,TRBD2,TRBV5-6,TGTGCCAGCAGCTTAGGACTAGCGGGGGGTTGGGAGACCCAGTACTTC,CASSLGLAGGWETQYF
TRBJ1-2,.,TRBD1,TRBV30,TGTGCCTGGAGTGTCGCAGGGGACAGGGTCTTGGCTACCTCCTTC,CAWSVAGDRVLATSF
TRBJ2-7,.,TRBD2,TRBV5-4,TGTGCCAGCAGCCCTACGGGGGGACGGAGCTACGAGCAGTACTTC,CASSPTGGRSYEQYF
TRBJ2-2,.,TRBD2,TRBV9,TGTGCCAGCAGCGTAGGGGTAGCGGGGCGGACCGGGGAGCTGTTTTTT,CASSVGVAGRTGELFF
TRBJ2-3,once,TRBD1,TRBV5-8,TGTGCCAGCAGCCCCGGGACAGGGGGTACAGATACGCAGTATTTT,CASSPGTGGTDTQYF
TRBJ1-1,.,.,TRBV30,TGTGCCTGGAAGATAATCGGAGACACTGAAGCTTTCTTT,CAWKIIGDTEAFF
TRBJ1-2,.,.,TRBV10-3,TGTGCCATCAGCACTGAGCGACAGGCGACCTCCTATGGCTACACCTTC,CAISTERQATSYGYTF
TRBJ2-1,.,TRBD1,TRBV2,TGTGCCAGCAGAGAGGACAGGGGTAATCAGGTTAACAATGAGCAGTTCTTC,CASREDRGNQVNNEQFF
TRBJ1-1,.,TRBD1,TRBV19,TGTGCCAGTAGGCTGGCGGACAGGGCAAACACTGAAGCTTTCTTT,CASRLADRANTEAFF
TRBJ1-6,.,.,TRBV6-2/TRBV6-3,TGTGCCAGCAGCTATCCTTCTACACCCCTCCACTTT,CASSYPSTPLHF
TRBJ2-1,.,TRBD2,TRBV19,TGTGCCAGTAGGTTAGCCTCGGGGGGGGCCCATGAGCAGTTCTTC,CASRLASGGAHEQFF
TRBJ2-7,once,.,TRBV6-2/TRBV6-3,TGTGCCAGCAGTTTACCCGAGGCGGGGGCATTGGAGCAGTACTTC,CASSLPEAGALEQYF
TRBJ2-1,.,TRBD1,TRBV2,TGTGCCAGCATTCGGGACAGCGCGATCGGTGAGCAGTTCTTC,CASIRDSAIGEQFF
TRBJ1-6,many,.,TRBV5-1,TGCGCCAGCAGCGGGCAGGGGAGCAATTCACCCCTCCACTTT,CASSGQGSNSPLHF
TRBJ2-7,.,TRBD1,TRBV5-1,TGCGCCAGCAGCACGAGACAGGGGTATCTCCTACCTTACGAGCAGTACTTC,CASSTRQGYLLPYEQYF
TRBJ1-5,once,.,TRBV24-1,TGTGCCACCAGTGATTCCCAAAGACGGAGCCGCAATCAGCCCCAGCATTTT,CATSDSQRRSRNQPQHF
TRBJ1-2,.,.,TRBV3-1/TRBV3-2,TGTGCCAGCAGCCAGGCCTCCAGGCGCTATGGCTACACCTTC,CASSQASRRYGYTF